These 26 T cell receptor beta chains were all obtained from the same sample, sequenced in a study of blood T cell repertoires in COVID-19. Generated by immunoSEQ multiplex PCR, the TCRdb table keeps only in-frame clones and is missing some. Seen here are some 190,000 clones, more than 75% observed once, and the top ten hold roughly 17%. The material sequenced was PBMCs or T cells enriched from blood (not recorded which). The receptors stem from a woman between 45 and 60 years old with acute COVID-19.

This clone was detected once. This sequence joins TRBV21-1 and TRBJ2-3; TRBD1, the table's D call, lacks a check against the DNA. TRBV21-1 is designated a pseudogene. The CDR3 spans 15 residues. CDR3: CASSKGQGVADTQYF. The CDR3 DNA is TGTGCCAGCAGCAAAGGACAGGGGGTCGCAGATACGCAGTATTTT.

This chain uses TRBV5-8 with TRBJ2-5; tentatively, D is TRBD1 (6 bases). The CDR3 covers 14 residues. CDR1 is SGHTS, CDR2 YDEGEE, per germline. V was cut by 4 bases and J by 1 base, with 11 bases left in between. In nucleotides, the CDR3 is TGTGCCAGCAGCCGCGGACAGCTCCAAGAGACCCAGTACTTC. Its protein product is CASSRGQLQETQYF.

This clone was found once. J is TRBJ2-2 and V is TRBV9; TRBD2 is a possible D gene (7 bases). Trimming cost V 0 bases and J 5 bases, with 11 bases left between them. From germline, CDR1 is SGDLS and CDR2 YYNGEE. There are 15 residues in the CDR3. CDR3: CASSVDGGPTGELFF. CDR3 DNA sequence: TGTGCCAGCAGCGTAGACGGGGGGCCAACCGGGGAGCTGTTTTTT.

The chain carries TRBV3-1 (or the pseudogene TRBV3-2) and TRBJ2-5; 7 bases agree with TRBD2. Germline lookup yields CDR1 LGHDT and CDR2 YNNKEL (reference sequence). The CDR3 spans 15 residues. With 5 bases clipped from V and 4 bases from J, the junction kept 10 bases outside the gene matches. The CDR3 protein is CASSANNLAVETQYF. Written as DNA, the CDR3 is TGTGCCAGCAGCGCTAATAACCTAGCGGTAGAGACCCAGTACTTC.

This rearrangement joins TRBV20-1 to TRBJ1-2; 8 bases are a match to TRBD1. Germline V lookup: CDR1 DFQATT, CDR2 SNEGSKA (reference sequence). The CDR3 contains 11 residues. The junction had 1 base not matched to a gene; V was cut back by 6 bases and J by 4 bases. CDR3 nucleotides: TGCAGTGCCACAGGGGGCTATGGCTACACCTTC. Amino acids: CSATGGYGYTF.

The chain joins TRBV6-4 to TRBJ1-1; 8 bases are a match to TRBD1. Trimming at V came to 4 bases and at J to 1 base, leaving 5 bases not matched to a gene. The V gene's germline CDR1 is MRHNA and CDR2 SNTAGT. The length of the CDR3 is 15 residues. CDR3: CASSARTGGNTEAFF. For the CDR3, the DNA is TGTGCCAGCAGTGCCCGCACAGGGGGGAACACTGAAGCTTTCTTT.

In this sample, this clone turned up once. This chain links TRBV6-5 with TRBJ1-2; the match to TRBD1 covers 7 bases. In germline, CDR1 is MNHEY, CDR2 SVGAGI. V lost 7 bases, J lost 3 bases, and 11 bases stayed unmatched. The CDR3 loop spans 15 amino acids. CDR3 sequence (DNA): TGTGCCAGCACCTACGCCCTAACAGGGGACTATGGCTACACCTTC. As protein: CASTYALTGDYGYTF.

The chain uses TRBV27 and TRBJ2-3, with 9 bases that match TRBD1. The CDR3 runs to 13 residues. V was clipped by 7 bases and J by 14 bases; unmatched bases: 13. Germline V gene sequence: CDR1 MNHEY, CDR2 SMNVEV (reference sequence). This CDR3 reads CASMDRGEWRVYF. For the CDR3, the DNA is TGTGCCAGCATGGACAGGGGTGAATGGAGAGTGTATTTT.

The V gene is TRBV19, the J gene TRBJ1-5, with D unresolved. The CDR3 is 14 residues long. The V gene's germline CDR1 is LNHDA and CDR2 SQIVND (reference sequence). With 5 bases removed from V and 5 bases from J, the gap between germline ends came to 13 bases. The CDR3 protein is CASSALEGYQPQHF. The CDR3 region has the DNA TGTGCCAGTAGTGCACTAGAGGGTTATCAGCCCCAGCATTTT.

This chain joins TRBV18 and TRBJ1-6; 11 positions agree with TRBD1. This CDR3 has 14 amino acids. CDR1 is KGHSH, CDR2 LQKENI, per germline. Trimming cost V 3 bases and J 9 bases; bases outside gene matches: 1. CDR3 sequence (DNA): TGTGCCAGCTCACCGGGACAGGGGGTTTCACCCCTCCACTTT. It encodes CASSPGQGVSPLHF.

As regards this clone: The junction shows a germline mismatch at one end, possibly a read error. The chain couples TRBV7-6 to TRBJ1-1; 8 nucleotides agree with TRBD1. The CDR3 sequence is 13 residues long. Germline CDR1 is SGHVS and CDR2 is FNYEAQ. The DNA for the CDR3 is TGTGCTAGCAGCCTTGGACAGGGAGAAGAAGCTTTCTTT. This translates into CASSLGQGEEAFF.

V gene TRBV7-9 combines with J gene TRBJ2-4; D may be TRBD2 (6 bases). Trimming took off 5 bases at V and 2 bases at J, with 25 bases between the two ends. Germline V gene data show CDR1 as SEHNR and CDR2 as FQNEAQ (reference sequence). The length of the CDR3 is 19 residues. This CDR3 reads CASSITPRGRGSTKNIQYF. The CDR3 DNA reads as TGTGCCAGCAGCATTACCCCACGGGGACGGGGGTCTACCAAAAACATTCAGTACTTC.

The chain is built from TRBV29-1 and TRBJ1-2; 7 bases align to TRBD1. This CDR3 has 11 amino acids. CDR1 and CDR2 from the germline V gene are SQVTM and ANQGSEA. V shed 4 bases, J shed 8 bases, and the junction held 4 bases outside the gene matches. The CDR3 protein is CSVGQGSGYTF. The DNA of the CDR3 is TGCAGCGTTGGACAGGGATCGGGCTACACCTTC.

The chain employs TRBV1 and TRBJ1-4; the D call in the table, TRBD1, was not verified against the DNA. TRBV1 corresponds to a pseudogene. The CDR3 has 16 amino acids. Here the CDR3 reads CTSSQRSTATNEKLFF. Here the CDR3 DNA reads TGCACCAGCAGCCAAAGATCGACAGCAACTAATGAAAAACTGTTTTTT.

The rearrangement uses TRBV6-5 and TRBJ1-2, with a weak D call TRBD1 (5 bases). Germline CDR1 reads MNHEY; CDR2 reads SVGAGI. This CDR3 contains 13 residues. The V end was cut by 7 bases, the J end by 4 bases, with 13 bases between. In DNA, the CDR3 is TGTGCCAGCACCCAGGGTTTGGGCTATGGCTACACCTTC. This encodes CASTQGLGYGYTF.

V is TRBV5-5 and J is TRBJ1-1; 7 positions agree with TRBD1. V was pared by 3 bases and J by 1 base, with 9 bases of the junction left unmatched. The CDR3 is 16 amino acids. Germline V gene lookup returns CDR1 SGHKS and CDR2 YYEKEE (reference sequence). DNA of the CDR3: TGTGCCAGCAGCTCGGCCCCGGGACAGCCGAACACTGAAGCTTTCTTT. As protein: CASSSAPGQPNTEAFF. Looking up the rest from reference TRBV5-5 and TRBJ1-1 gives the full variable domain: DAGVTQSPTHLIKTRGQQVTLRCSPISGHKSVSWYQQVLGQGPQFIFQYYEKEERGRGNFPDRFSARQFPNYSSELNVNALLLGDSALYLCASSSAPGQPNTEAFFGQGTRLTVV.

The rearrangement uses TRBV5-1 and TRBJ1-2; D gene unclear. Germline V gene data show CDR1 as SGHRS and CDR2 as YFSETQ. The CDR3 is 15 residues long. Deletions cut 4 bases from V and 4 bases from J, with 17 bases between. The CDR3 DNA is TGCGCCAGCAGCCCCGGGAGCCTGGGTAGCTATGGCTACACCTTC. It is translated as CASSPGSLGSYGYTF. Full variable domain (remainder filled in from reference TRBV5-1 and TRBJ1-2): KAGVTQTPRYLIKTRGQQVTLSCSPISGHRSVSWYQQTPGQGLQFLFEYFSETQRNKGNFPGRFSGRQFSNSRSEMNVSTLELGDSALYLCASSPGSLGSYGYTFGSGTRLTVV.

V usage is TRBV7-6 and J usage is TRBJ1-5; TRBD1 might be the D (6 bases). Per the germline V gene, CDR1 is SGHVS and CDR2 is FNYEAQ. V was trimmed by 1 base and J by 9 bases, leaving 16 bases between them. The CDR3 extends over 15 amino acids. As DNA, the CDR3 is TGTGCCAGCAGCTTAGGGGCAGAGGGGGTCGGGCCCCAGCATTTT. Translated: CASSLGAEGVGPQHF.

This clone has a handful of counts. This chain links TRBV19 with TRBJ1-2; D may be TRBD1 (6 bases). With 5 bases removed from V and 0 bases from J, the gap between germline ends came to 10 bases. In germline, CDR1 is LNHDA, CDR2 SQIVND (reference sequence). This CDR3 has 14 amino acids. The CDR3 nucleotides read TGTGCCAGTAGTTTTCGACAGGCTAACTATGGCTACACCTTC. Protein product: CASSFRQANYGYTF.

The gene calls are TRBV19 and TRBJ1-1, with D possibly TRBD1 on 6 matching bases. The germline CDR1 and CDR2 sequences are LNHDA and SQIVND (reference sequence). The ends were cut back, 6 bases at V and 6 bases at J, with 17 bases in the middle. This CDR3 region has 14 residues. CDR3 nucleotides: TGTGCCAGTAGGGAACAGGGACAAGGCGCTGAAGCTTTCTTT. Its protein product is CASREQGQGAEAFF. Supplemented by reference TRBV19 and TRBJ1-1, the full variable domain reads DGGITQSPKYLFRKEGQNVTLSCEQNLNHDAMYWYRQDPGQGLRLIYYSQIVNDFQKGDIAEGYSVSREKKESFPLTVTSAQKNPTAFYLCASREQGQGAEAFFGQGTRLTVV.

This chain joins TRBV7-9 and TRBJ1-2, with TRBD1 matching over 8 bases. V shed 6 bases, J shed 4 bases, and the junction held 4 bases outside the gene matches. The CDR3 is made up of 13 amino acids. Germline CDR1 reads SEHNR; CDR2 reads FQNEAQ (reference sequence). The CDR3 sequence: CASRQGEIYGYTF. CDR3 DNA sequence: TGTGCCAGCAGACAGGGGGAGATCTATGGCTACACCTTC. The whole variable domain, remainder taken from reference TRBV7-9 and TRBJ1-2, is DTGVSQNPRHKITKRGQNVTFRCDPISEHNRLYWYRQTLGQGPEFLTYFQNEAQLEKSRLLSDRFSAERPKGSFSTLEIQRTEQGDSAMYLCASRQGEIYGYTFGSGTRLTVV.

This clone was detected a few times. This chain links TRBV7-2 with TRBJ1-2; the D gene is possibly TRBD1 (5 bases). Germline loops: CDR1 SGHTA, CDR2 FQGNSA. The CDR3 length is 12 residues. Trimming cost V 3 bases and J 8 bases, with 10 bases left between them. CDR3 loop: CASSFTGDGYTF. CDR3 coding DNA: TGTGCCAGCAGCTTTACAGGTGACGGCTACACCTTC.

CDR3 region: CASSSDSQETQYF. CDR3 bases: TGTGCCAGCAGCTCCGACAGCCAAGAGACCCAGTACTTC. The chain links TRBV7-2 to TRBJ2-5, with a tentative D call TRBD1 (5 bases). The V end lost 4 bases, the J end lost 1 base, and 7 bases lay between the germline ends. The CDR3 extends over 13 amino acids. Germline assignment: CDR1 SGHTA and CDR2 FQGNSA.

This clone was counted once. The rearrangement uses TRBV5-1 and TRBJ2-2, with D unresolved. Germline CDR1 reads SGHRS; CDR2 reads YFSETQ. The V and J ends lost 4 bases and 6 bases respectively, with 10 bases between them. This CDR3 contains 13 residues. As DNA, the CDR3 is TGCGCCAGCAGCCTCTTAACGGCCGGGGAGCTGTTTTTT. It specifies CASSLLTAGELFF.

The CDR3 spells CASKNSRRADYGYTF. The CDR3 region has the DNA TGTGCCAGCAAGAATTCGAGGCGGGCGGACTATGGCTACACCTTC. The rearrangement uses TRBV2 and TRBJ1-2; D is ambiguous. Trimming shortened V by 7 bases and J by 3 bases, and 18 bases separated the two germline ends. This CDR3 has 15 amino acids. Germline V CDR1 and CDR2: SNHLY, FYNNEI.

This chain connects TRBV28 to TRBJ2-7, with 7 bases lining up with TRBD1. V was pared by 1 base and J by 3 bases, with 15 bases of the junction left unmatched. The CDR3 length is 18 residues. In germline, CDR1 is MDHEN, CDR2 SYDVKM. The CDR3 sequence: CASSLFTGQAERGYEQYV. The CDR3 DNA reads as TGTGCCAGCAGTTTATTTACCGGACAGGCTGAAAGGGGCTACGAGCAGTACGTC.